The rows below give T cell receptor beta chains drawn from one sample of a study of T cell responses to AZD1222 COVID-19 vaccine. Sequencing was performed with immunoSEQ multiplex PCR; in TCRdb, only in-frame clones are kept and a portion is missing. In the table there are over 150,000 clones, around 92% of which are singletons. The sample was peripheral blood, taken on day 0 of MenACWY control vaccination. These receptors originate from an adult in good health. CDR3s include the opening cysteine and the closing phenylalanine or tryptophan. The D gene is left open where the match is weak. A clone size is listed for some rows: how often the clone was seen (once, few, many), or a class if it is expanded.

j_call v_call clone_size d_call cdr3_nt cdr3_aa
TRBJ1-2 TRBV2 . TRBD1 TGTGCCAGCAGCCCCCCCGGGACAGGGTTTAACTATGGCTACACCTTC CASSPPGTGFNYGYTF
TRBJ1-5 TRBV19 . . TGTGCCAGTAGGGTGGGGGATCTCCATGGGGACAATCAGCCCCAGCATTTT CASRVGDLHGDNQPQHF
TRBJ2-7 TRBV2 . TRBD2 TGTGCCAGATCACTAGCGGGGTCCTCCTACGAGCAGTACTTC CARSLAGSSYEQYF
TRBJ1-5 TRBV24-1 . . TGTGCCACCAGTGAGGGCGGAGCCCCAATTAGCAATCAGCCCCAGCATTTT CATSEGGAPISNQPQHF
TRBJ2-1 TRBV19 . TRBD2 TGTGCCAGTAGTAAGAGCGGGAGGGGGTTCAATGAGCAGTTCTTC CASSKSGRGFNEQFF
TRBJ2-7 TRBV29-1 . . TGCAGCGCTGCCCGGGACTTTGGACCATACGAGCAGTACTTC CSAARDFGPYEQYF
TRBJ1-1 TRBV21-1 . . TGTGCCAGCAGCAAAGCAGGCCGGAGGATGAACACTGAAGCTTTCTTT CASSKAGRRMNTEAFF
TRBJ2-3 TRBV19 . TRBD1 TGTGCCACCCGGGACAGGGGGTCGGGAGCAGATACGCAGTATTTT CATRDRGSGADTQYF
TRBJ1-2 TRBV5-1 . . TGCGCCAGCAGCTTGGATGGTGGGGGACATAGATATGGCTACACCTTC CASSLDGGGHRYGYTF
TRBJ2-3 TRBV5-1 . . TGCGCCAGCAGCTTGGAACAGTTGGTGGATACGCAGTATTTT CASSLEQLVDTQYF
TRBJ1-6 TRBV9 . TRBD1 TGTGCCAGCAGCACCCGGGACAGCTATAATTCACCCCTCCACTTT CASSTRDSYNSPLHF
TRBJ2-3 TRBV27 . . TGTGCCAGCAGTTTATTCAATACTGGGGCGGATACGCAGTATTTT CASSLFNTGADTQYF
TRBJ2-2 TRBV9 . . TGTGCCAGCAGGAGGCGGGACGACACCGGGGAGCTGTTTTTT CASRRRDDTGELFF
TRBJ2-3 TRBV9 . TRBD2 TGTGCCAGCTCCCGGGCCCAGCGGGAGACAGATACGCAGTATTTT CASSRAQRETDTQYF
TRBJ1-1 TRBV5-1 . . TGCGCCAGCAGCCTCGATATAAACAGGGCCGGCACTGAAGCTTTCTTT CASSLDINRAGTEAFF
TRBJ2-1 TRBV7-3 once . TGTGCCAGCACTAATTCGGCAGGGGCCTACAATGAGCAGTTCTTC CASTNSAGAYNEQFF
TRBJ2-3 TRBV9 . . TGTGCCAGCAGCCCAGCGGTCGGGGACCCAGATACGCAGTATTTT CASSPAVGDPDTQYF
TRBJ2-7 TRBV7-2 . TRBD2 TGTGCCAGCAGCCCCGCGGCGGGAGTGTCCTACGAGCAGTACTTC CASSPAAGVSYEQYF
TRBJ1-6 TRBV5-1 . . TGCGCCAGCAGCCTAGACAGGACCGATAATTCACCCCTCCACTTT CASSLDRTDNSPLHF
TRBJ2-3 TRBV5-6 . TRBD1 TGTGCCAGCAGCTTCGACGCAGGGGGAATAGAAGATACGCAGTATTTT CASSFDAGGIEDTQYF
TRBJ1-1 TRBV29-1 once TRBD1 TGCAGCGTTGGCCCCCGGACAGGAGGGAACACTGAAGCTTTCTTT CSVGPRTGGNTEAFF
TRBJ2-4 TRBV7-8 . TRBD1 TGTGCCAGCAGCTGGGGGACAGGGGGAATAGCCAAAAACATTCAGTACTTC CASSWGTGGIAKNIQYF
TRBJ2-5 TRBV24-1 . TRBD2 TGTGCCACCAGTGTCGGGCCGGGGGGAGAGACCCAGTACTTC CATSVGPGGETQYF
TRBJ1-5 TRBV28 . TRBD1 TGTGCCAGCAGTCGACGACCCGACAGGGCTGGGAGCAATCAGCCCCAGCATTTT CASSRRPDRAGSNQPQHF
TRBJ2-1 TRBV27 . . TGTGCCAGCAACGAAGTTAAAGCTAGCTCCTACAATGAGCAGTTCTTC CASNEVKASSYNEQFF
TRBJ2-1 TRBV5-1 . . TGCGCCAGCAGCTTGGCCGGGACCGTCTCCTACAATGAGCAGTTCTTC CASSLAGTVSYNEQFF
TRBJ2-1 TRBV7-3 . TRBD2 TGTGCCAGCAGCCCGGGACTAGCGGGAACCAACGATGAGCAGTTCTTC CASSPGLAGTNDEQFF
TRBJ1-5 TRBV18 . . TGTGCCAGCTCACGAGAGCAGGACAACAATCAGCCCCAGCATTTT CASSREQDNNQPQHF
TRBJ1-3 TRBV6-1 . TRBD1 TGTGCCAGCAGTGTGCAGGGGGCGAGCTCTGGAAACACCATATATTTT CASSVQGASSGNTIYF
TRBJ1-2 TRBV18 . . TGTGCCAGCTCACCAGGGAACCATGGCTACACCTTC CASSPGNHGYTF
TRBJ1-3 TRBV19 once TRBD1 TGTGCCAGTAGTAGGGGACAGGCTGCTGGAAACACCATATATTTT CASSRGQAAGNTIYF
TRBJ2-5 TRBV11-3 . . TGTGCCAGCAGCTTAGATCGGCCAGGGAAGTGGGAGACCCAGTACTTC CASSLDRPGKWETQYF
TRBJ1-6 TRBV9 . . TGTGCCAGCAGCGTAGCTCCAGGTGGATCACCCCTCCACTTT CASSVAPGGSPLHF
TRBJ2-6 TRBV7-9 . . TGTGCCAGCAGCTTAGCCCAAGACTCTGGGGCCAACGTCCTGACTTTC CASSLAQDSGANVLTF
TRBJ1-5 TRBV7-2 . . TGTGCCAGCAGCTTCGGGGGGCCTGAGGAGCCCCAGCATTTT CASSFGGPEEPQHF
TRBJ1-1 TRBV6-1 . . TGTGCCAGCAGTGAAGCGAGGGAAACTGAAGCTTTCTTT CASSEARETEAFF
TRBJ1-4 TRBV5-1 once . TGCGCCAGCAGTACAGGGCCCGGGGAGGAAAAACTGTTTTTT CASSTGPGEEKLFF
TRBJ2-7 TRBV12-3/TRBV12-4 . . TGTGCCAGCAGTCTATTCTACGAGCAGTACTTC CASSLFYEQYF
TRBJ2-3 TRBV30 . . TGTGCCTGGAGTGTACTCGGGGGGCTTAGCACAGATACGCAGTATTTT CAWSVLGGLSTDTQYF
TRBJ2-3 TRBV5-1 . . TGCGCCAGCAGCTACGGACTTGTGGGCACAGATACGCAGTATTTT CASSYGLVGTDTQYF
TRBJ2-5 TRBV7-6 . . TGTGCCAGCAGCCCACCCGGGGGCATCCAAGAGACCCAGTACTTC CASSPPGGIQETQYF
TRBJ1-3 TRBV2 . . TGTGCCAGCAATCAAAACCTTTTCTCTGGAAACACCATATATTTT CASNQNLFSGNTIYF
TRBJ2-7 TRBV7-9 once TRBD2 TGTGCCAGCAGCCTTGCTAGCGGGGGACTCTACGAGCAGTACTTC CASSLASGGLYEQYF
TRBJ1-1 TRBV30 . . TGTGCTGGAGTCTCCGGGGCTGAAGCTTTCTTT CAGVSGAEAFF
TRBJ2-6 TRBV4-3 few . TGCGCCAGCAGCCAGACCCCGAGTTTTGGGGCCAACGTCCTGACTTTC CASSQTPSFGANVLTF
TRBJ2-3 TRBV19 . TRBD2 TGTGCCAGTAGTACCCCGACTAGCGGGAGTGGAGATACGCAGTATTTT CASSTPTSGSGDTQYF
TRBJ2-3 TRBV29-1 . . TGCAGCGTTGTTGGGGGCACAGATACGCAGTATTTT CSVVGGTDTQYF
TRBJ2-1 TRBV28 . TRBD1 TGTGCCAGCAGCTCTCTAGGACAGGGGAAAGATGAGCAGTTCTTC CASSSLGQGKDEQFF
TRBJ2-1 TRBV3-1/TRBV3-2 . TRBD2 TGTGCCAGCAGCCAAGGAGCGGGAGCCTACAATGAGCAGTTCTTC CASSQGAGAYNEQFF
TRBJ2-1 TRBV2 . . TGTGCCAGCAGTGGAATAGCGGCCTCCTCCTACAATGAGCAGTTCTTC CASSGIAASSYNEQFF
TRBJ2-1 TRBV27 . . TGTGCCAGCAGTTTCGGGCCTGAGCAGTTCTTC CASSFGPEQFF
TRBJ2-7 TRBV4-3 . TRBD2 TGCGCTAGCAGCCAGGTAGCGGGACGCGAAAACGAGCAGTACTTC CASSQVAGRENEQYF
TRBJ2-3 TRBV27 few . TGTGCCAGCACCATGGGTCAGGGGAACACAGATACGCAGTATTTT CASTMGQGNTDTQYF
TRBJ1-1 TRBV27 . . TGTGCCAGCAGTACAGGGATTACCACTGAAGCTTTCTTT CASSTGITTEAFF
TRBJ1-2 TRBV7-3 once . TGTGCCAGCAGCCCTCCTTCCAGGTTAGGGACGGTGGCTAACTATGGCTACACCTTC CASSPPSRLGTVANYGYTF
TRBJ1-2 TRBV7-2 . TRBD1 TGTGCCAGCAGCCCGCGATGGACAGGGCCCTATGGCTACACCTTC CASSPRWTGPYGYTF
TRBJ2-1 TRBV11-2 once . TGTGCCAGCAGTTTTCACCGGGGAGGCTATGAGCAGTTCTTC CASSFHRGGYEQFF
TRBJ2-7 TRBV7-6 once . TGTGCCAGCAGCGCAGAGACAAGCTCCTACGAGCAGTACTTC CASSAETSSYEQYF
TRBJ1-1 TRBV10-3 . TRBD1 TGTGCCATCACTAGACAGGGGAACACTGAAGCTTTCTTT CAITRQGNTEAFF
TRBJ2-5 TRBV11-3 . . TGTGCCAGCAGCCCTCGTCTGGGGGGCGCGGGGTACCAAGAGACCCAGTACTTC CASSPRLGGAGYQETQYF